This is a list of T cell receptor beta chains from one sample in a study of STAT3 mutations in large granular lymphocyte leukemia. TCRdb's table, derived via immunoSEQ multiplex PCR, lists solely in-frame clones and lacks some. The sample consists of about 34,000 clones, roughly 86% of them appearing once. Material for sequencing was peripheral blood mononuclear cells. These receptors were taken from a man between 60 and 70 years old with T-cell large granular lymphocyte leukemia. Some clones in this sample may be carry-over from other donors' samples. CDR3s include the opening cysteine and the closing phenylalanine or tryptophan.

V gene	J gene	CDR3 protein
TRBV4-1	TRBJ2-5	CASSHAEEAETQYF
TRBV5-1	TRBJ1-6	CASHTGTGNISPLHF
TRBV7-9	TRBJ2-3	CVGARGSTDTQYF
TRBV10-2	TRBJ2-5	CASSDGGTGETQYF
TRBV27	TRBJ2-7	CASKPGWSYEQYF
TRBV18	TRBJ1-3	CASSPSIASSGNTIYF
TRBV11-3	TRBJ2-3	CASSSGTSGPSTDTQYF
TRBV30	TRBJ1-3	CAWSVTFGNTIYF
TRBV5-5	TRBJ1-4	CASSLTGGSEKLFF
TRBV4-2	TRBJ2-3	CASSQWAGGTTDTQYF
TRBV7-2	TRBJ1-2	CASSSYGYTF
TRBV5-6	TRBJ1-1	CASSLRGTEAFF
TRBV7-2	TRBJ2-5	CASSGGSVSQETQYF
TRBV6-5	TRBJ2-1	CASSPRYHGYNEQFF
TRBV4-2	TRBJ2-7	CASSQEVQAPGTGFSYEQYF
TRBV6-5	TRBJ1-1	CASRWGENTEAFF
TRBV15	TRBJ2-7	CATSREAGRTAYEQYF
TRBV11-2	TRBJ2-3	CASSLEEIHTQYF
TRBV9	TRBJ2-3	CASSPLGTGGSDTQYF
TRBV29-1	TRBJ1-1	CSVGLVNTEAFF
TRBV4-3	TRBJ1-1	CASSPSQGNMNTEAFF
TRBV5-1	TRBJ1-3	CASSLDGRDTIYF
TRBV5-1	TRBJ1-2	CASSPGLGTDSYGYTF
TRBV11-2	TRBJ1-1	CASSLDRNTEAFF
TRBV6-1	TRBJ2-3	CASSERGDTQYF
TRBV5-6	TRBJ2-5	CASSWDRGAVGSETQYF
TRBV11-3	TRBJ2-5	CASSSRWETQYF
TRBV29-1	TRBJ1-1	CSGLENTEAFF
TRBV5-1	TRBJ2-3	CASSLIGRADTQYF
TRBV18	TRBJ2-7	CASSLPGTGSHEQYF